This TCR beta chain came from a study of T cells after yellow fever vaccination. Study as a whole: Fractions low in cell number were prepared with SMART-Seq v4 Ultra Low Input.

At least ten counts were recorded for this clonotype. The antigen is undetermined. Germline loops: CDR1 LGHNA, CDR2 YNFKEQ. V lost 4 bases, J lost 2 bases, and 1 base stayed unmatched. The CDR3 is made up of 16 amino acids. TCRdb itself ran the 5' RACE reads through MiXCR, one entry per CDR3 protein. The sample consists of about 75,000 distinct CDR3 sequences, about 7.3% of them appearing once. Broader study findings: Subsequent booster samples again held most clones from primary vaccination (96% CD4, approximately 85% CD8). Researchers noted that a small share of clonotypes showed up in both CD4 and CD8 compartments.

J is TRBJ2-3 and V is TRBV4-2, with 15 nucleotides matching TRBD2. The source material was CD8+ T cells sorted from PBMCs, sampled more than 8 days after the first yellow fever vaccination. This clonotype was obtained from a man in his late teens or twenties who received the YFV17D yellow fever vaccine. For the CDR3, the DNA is TGTGCCAGCAGCCGGACTAGCGGGGGGGCCACAGATACGCAGTATTTT. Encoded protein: CASSRTSGGATDTQYF.